The entry below gives a single T cell receptor (beta chain) sequence along with its context. Its antigen is unknown. The data derive from a study of regulatory T cells in long-lasting Graves disease. Overall study results and limits: Persistent patients shared more public clonotypes (fewer than 3,000) than newly diagnosed patients (about 1,000). Researchers examined only peripheral blood and not thyroid tissue.

V was pared by 0 bases and J by 2 bases, with 11 bases between. CDR3 length: 15 residues. Germline V CDR1 and CDR2: SGHRS, YFSETQ. The time point is: persistent/refractory GD, antithyroid drugs over 5 years with positive TRAb. PBMCs provided the RNA from which the TCR library was made. Construction of the TCR beta libraries employed iRepertoire HTBI primers in conjunction with Arm-PCR of CDR3 regions. TCRdb re-analysed the multiplex PCR reads in MiXCR, keeping a single row per CDR3 protein. The table has 650,000 to 700,000 distinct CDR3 sequences, 30% seen once. V and J are TRBV5-1 and TRBJ1-2, with a possible D match to TRBD1 (5 bases). The source was peripheral blood mononuclear cells (PBMCs), collected when the disease was refractory, from a patient treated with antithyroid drugs. This sequence was found in a female donor with Graves disease. In DNA form, the CDR3 reads TGCGCCAGCAGCTTGGTGGGGACTGTGAACTATGGCTACACCTTC. Protein: CASSLVGTVNYGYTF.